The 10 T cell receptor beta chains presented below share a single source sample, sequenced in a study of T cells in Graves' hyperthyroidism and ophthalmopathy. TCR beta CDR3 sequences were amplified from RNA transcripts. With the HTBI primer set, the TCR CDR3 went through a first round of RT-PCR. TCRdb processed the multiplex PCR reads anew with MiXCR; each CDR3 protein has one entry. Of roughly 700,000 distinct CDR3 sequences in the sample, over 35% are singletons; the top ten hold roughly 31%. What was sequenced was blood. The receptors come from a woman between 35 and 50 years old with Graves' hyperthyroidism.

On this clonotype: A much larger clone lies one base from this, so it may be a read error. V gene TRBV9 combines with J gene TRBJ1-5; D possibly corresponds to TRBD1 (5 bases). CDR1 is SGDLS, CDR2 YYNGEE, per germline. The CDR3 has 15 amino acids. CDR3 in amino acids: CANSVDAGSNQPQHF. The CDR3 nucleotides are TGTGCCAACAGCGTAGATGCAGGGAGCAATCAGCCCCAGCATTTT.

This clonotype came up a few times. The chain carries TRBV6-5 and TRBJ2-7, with 7 bases lining up with TRBD1. Germline V gives CDR1 MNHEY, CDR2 SVGAGI. The CDR3 is 14 amino acids. The V and J ends lost 2 bases and 5 bases, in that order; junction bases with no gene match: 6. DNA for the CDR3: TGTGCCAGCAGTTACAGGGACAGAACGGACGAGCAGTACTTC. Amino acid sequence: CASSYRDRTDEQYF.

This clonotype was seen a few times. Just one base apart from a much larger clone, this may be a read error. The genes are TRBV6-5 and TRBJ2-7, with D maybe TRBD1 (5 bases). CDR3 size: 12 residues. V lost 5 bases and J lost 3, with 8 bases in between. CDR1 and CDR2 (germline): MNHEY, SVGAGI. CDR3 DNA sequence: TGTGCCAGCAGTCCGGACAACTACGAGCAGTACTTC. Amino acids: CASSPDNYEQYF.

The chain combines TRBV29-1 with TRBJ2-5, with D tentatively TRBD2 (5 bases). Germline CDR1 is SQVTM and CDR2 is ANQGSEA. This CDR3 has 13 residues. Trimming took 8 bases from V and 2 from J, leaving 15 bases between them. The CDR3 DNA is TGCAGCTTAGGGTCCGGGGTTCAAGAGACCCAGTACTTC. Its protein is CSLGSGVQETQYF.

CDR3 nucleotide sequence: TGTGCCAGCAGCTCCGGTCCACTTACCCGGCAGTACTTC. Protein product: CASSSGPLTRQYF. J is TRBJ2-7 and V is TRBV7-2; D not certain. V lost 4 bases and J 9 bases, leaving 16 bases between the germline ends. The CDR3 runs to 13 residues. Germline V gene lookup returns CDR1 SGHTA and CDR2 FQGNSA.

Concerning this clonotype itself: Possible read error: a much larger clone is one base away. The chain is built from TRBV20-1 and TRBJ2-7, with TRBD2 as a possible D gene (5 bases). Deletions cut 2 bases from V and 3 bases from J, with 14 bases between. Germline V gives CDR1 DFQATT, CDR2 SNEGSKA (reference sequence). The CDR3 has 14 residues. Written as DNA, the CDR3 is TGCAGTGCTAGACGAGGGAGCGCCGGCTACGAGCAGTACTTC. The encoded protein is CSARRGSAGYEQYF.

The chain has TRBV6-5 and TRBJ1-2; weak D call: TRBD1 (6 bases). V lost 0 bases and J 4 bases, leaving 9 bases between the germline ends. The CDR3 extends over 14 amino acids. Germline values: CDR1 MNHEY, CDR2 SVGAGI. CDR3 coding DNA: TGTGCCAGCAGTTACTCCGAGGGGGTCTATGGCTACACCTTC. Its protein is CASSYSEGVYGYTF.

Many counts were recorded for this clonotype. This chain links TRBV7-6 with TRBJ1-4; no firm D call. The germline V gene encodes CDR1 SGHVS and CDR2 FNYEAQ. Trimming left V 0 bases short and J 8 bases short, with 13 bases between. The CDR3 is made up of 15 amino acids. CDR3 bases: TGTGCCAGCAGCTTAGCTGTTGGGTCAAAGGAAAAACTGTTTTTT. It encodes CASSLAVGSKEKLFF.

This clonotype came up many times. The V and J genes are TRBV10-3 and TRBJ1-1, with D uncertain. This CDR3 region has 15 residues. CDR1 is ENHRY and CDR2 is SYGVKD in the germline V gene. The V end lost 5 bases, the J end lost 0 bases, and 13 bases lay between the germline ends. DNA of the CDR3: TGTGCCATCAGTAGTCCTATACCCATGAACACTGAAGCTTTCTTT. Translating it yields CAISSPIPMNTEAFF.

This clonotype was seen only once. A clone one base away is much larger, so this may be a read error. The chain is built from TRBV12-3 or TRBV12-4 and TRBJ2-5; 7 positions match TRBD1. The CDR3 loop spans 14 amino acids. Here the CDR3 DNA reads TGTGCCGGCAGTCCCGGGACAGCGAAAGAGACCCAGTACTTC. As protein: CAGSPGTAKETQYF.